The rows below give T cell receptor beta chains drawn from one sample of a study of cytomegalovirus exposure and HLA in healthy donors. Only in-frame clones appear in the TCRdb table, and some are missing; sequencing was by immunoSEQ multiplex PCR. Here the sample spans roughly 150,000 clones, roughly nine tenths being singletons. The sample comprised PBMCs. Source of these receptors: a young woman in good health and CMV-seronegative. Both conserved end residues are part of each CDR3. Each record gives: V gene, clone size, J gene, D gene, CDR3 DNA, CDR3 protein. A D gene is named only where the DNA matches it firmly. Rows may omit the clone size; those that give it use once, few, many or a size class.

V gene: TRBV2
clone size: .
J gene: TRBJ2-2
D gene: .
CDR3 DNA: TGTGCCAGCAGTGGCTCCTCGGTCGCCGGGGAGCTGTTTTTT
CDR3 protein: CASSGSSVAGELFF

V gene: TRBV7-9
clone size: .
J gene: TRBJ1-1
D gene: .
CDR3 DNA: TGTGCCAGCAGCTTCAACAGGGTGAACACTGAAGCTTTCTTT
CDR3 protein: CASSFNRVNTEAFF

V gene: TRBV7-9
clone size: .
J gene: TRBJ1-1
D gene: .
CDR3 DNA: TGTGCCAGCAGCTGGGGGGCTGCTGAAGCTTTCTTT
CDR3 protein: CASSWGAAEAFF

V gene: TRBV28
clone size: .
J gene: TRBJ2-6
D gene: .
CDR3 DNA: TGTGCCAGCAGTTTACCCGGGAAGGATCAGCGATTCCTCTCTGGGGCCAACGTCCTGACTTTC
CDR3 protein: CASSLPGKDQRFLSGANVLTF

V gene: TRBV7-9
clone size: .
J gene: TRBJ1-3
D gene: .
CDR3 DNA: TGTGCCAGCAGCTTAGGGTTTTCGTGGGGAGACGGGTCTGGAAACACCATATATTTT
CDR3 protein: CASSLGFSWGDGSGNTIYF

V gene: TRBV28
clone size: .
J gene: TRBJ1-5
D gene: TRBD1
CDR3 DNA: TGTGCCAGCCAGTCGGACAGGCGTAGTCAGCCCCAGCATTTT
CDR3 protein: CASQSDRRSQPQHF

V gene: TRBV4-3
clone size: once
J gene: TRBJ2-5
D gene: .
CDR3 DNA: TGCGCCAGCAGCCAAGCGGTGGCGGAGACCCAGTACTTC
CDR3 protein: CASSQAVAETQYF

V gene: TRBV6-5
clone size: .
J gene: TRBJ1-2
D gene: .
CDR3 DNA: TGTGCCAGCAGTTATAATTTAGGGGGTGGGCACAATGGCTACACCTTC
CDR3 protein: CASSYNLGGGHNGYTF

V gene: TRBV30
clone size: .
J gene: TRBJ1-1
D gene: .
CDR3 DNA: TGTGCCTGGAGTGGTGTTGGGGGGCTGAACACTGAAGCTTTCTTT
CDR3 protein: CAWSGVGGLNTEAFF

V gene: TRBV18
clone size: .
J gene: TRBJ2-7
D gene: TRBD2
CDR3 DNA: TGTGCCAGCTCACTTCAGACTAGCGGGGCTTCCTACGAGCAGTACTTC
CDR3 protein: CASSLQTSGASYEQYF

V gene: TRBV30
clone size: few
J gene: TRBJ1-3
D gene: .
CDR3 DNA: TGTGCCTGGAGTCCCAGGGTATCAGGGAAAGGAAACACCATATATTTT
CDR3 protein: CAWSPRVSGKGNTIYF

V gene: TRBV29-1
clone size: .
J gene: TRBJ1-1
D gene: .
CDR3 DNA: TGCAGCGTTTCAAGACAGGACGGGAACACTGAAGCTTTCTTT
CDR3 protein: CSVSRQDGNTEAFF

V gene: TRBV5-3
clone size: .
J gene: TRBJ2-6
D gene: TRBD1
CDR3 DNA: TGTGCCAGAAGCTTGGGGACAGGAGCCTCTGGGGCCAACGTCCTGACTTTC
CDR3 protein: CARSLGTGASGANVLTF

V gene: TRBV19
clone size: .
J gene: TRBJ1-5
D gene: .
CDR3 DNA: TGTGCCAGTAGTATTACCAGTTATAGCAATCAGCCCCAGCATTTT
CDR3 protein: CASSITSYSNQPQHF

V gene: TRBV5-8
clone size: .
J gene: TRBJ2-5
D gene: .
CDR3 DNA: TGTGCCAGCAGCTTCGGGGGGCAATTAAAGACCCAGTACTTC
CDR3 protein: CASSFGGQLKTQYF

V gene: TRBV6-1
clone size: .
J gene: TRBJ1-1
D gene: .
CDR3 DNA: TGTGCCAGCACCATAGCCTGGAACACTGAAGCTTTCTTT
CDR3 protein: CASTIAWNTEAFF

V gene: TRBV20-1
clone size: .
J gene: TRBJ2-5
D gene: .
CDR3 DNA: TGCAGTGCTAGAGATGCGACCCAGTACTTC
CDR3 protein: CSARDATQYF

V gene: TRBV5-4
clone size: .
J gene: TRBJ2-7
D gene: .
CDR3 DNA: TGTGCCAGCAGCTACGGACAGGAGCAGTACTTC
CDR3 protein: CASSYGQEQYF

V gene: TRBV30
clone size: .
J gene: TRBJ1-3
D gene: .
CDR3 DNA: TGTGCCTGGAGTGTAACAGGGGGAAACACCATATATTTT
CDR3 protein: CAWSVTGGNTIYF

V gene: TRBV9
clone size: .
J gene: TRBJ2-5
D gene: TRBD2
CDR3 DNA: TGTGCCAGCAGCGATAGCGGGGGGGCGGGGGAGACCCAGTACTTC
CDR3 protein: CASSDSGGAGETQYF

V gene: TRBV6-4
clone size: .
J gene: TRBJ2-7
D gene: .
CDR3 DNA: TGTGCCACCCTATTGATCCCCCCCTGGGGCACCTACGAGCAGTACTTC
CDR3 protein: CATLLIPPWGTYEQYF

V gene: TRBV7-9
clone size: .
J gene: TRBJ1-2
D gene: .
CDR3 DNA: TGTGCCAGCAGCCCACTGGGTAAATCCCCAGACTTC
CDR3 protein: CASSPLGKSPDF

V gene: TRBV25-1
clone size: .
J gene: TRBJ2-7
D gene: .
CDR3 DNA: TGTGCCAGCAGTGATCGACTAGTCCGAAGCGAGCAGTACTTC
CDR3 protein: CASSDRLVRSEQYF

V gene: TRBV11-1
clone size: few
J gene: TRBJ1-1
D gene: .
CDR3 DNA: TGTGCCAGCAGCCCAAGGGTGATGGCTGAAGCTTTCTTT
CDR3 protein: CASSPRVMAEAFF

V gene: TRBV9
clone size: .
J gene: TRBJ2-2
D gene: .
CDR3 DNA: TGTGCCAGCAGCTCCCATGCGGGGACGAACACCGGGGAGCTGTTTTTT
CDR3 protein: CASSSHAGTNTGELFF

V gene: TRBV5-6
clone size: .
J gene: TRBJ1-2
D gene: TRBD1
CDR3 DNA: TGTGCCAGCAGCTTGTGGACAGGGGGCTACTATGGCTACACCTTC
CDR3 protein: CASSLWTGGYYGYTF

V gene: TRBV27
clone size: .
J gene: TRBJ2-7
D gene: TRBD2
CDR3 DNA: TGTGCCAGCAGTCTTGAGGGAGGGCCCGACGAGCAGTACTTC
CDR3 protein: CASSLEGGPDEQYF

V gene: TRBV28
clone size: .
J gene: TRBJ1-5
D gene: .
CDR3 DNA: TGTGCCAGCAGTGGGGGACAATTACGGCCCCAGCATTTT
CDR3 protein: CASSGGQLRPQHF

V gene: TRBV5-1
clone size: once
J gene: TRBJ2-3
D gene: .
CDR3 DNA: TGCGCCAGCAGCTGGTGGGGGAAGGACACAGATACGCAGTATTTT
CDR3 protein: CASSWWGKDTDTQYF

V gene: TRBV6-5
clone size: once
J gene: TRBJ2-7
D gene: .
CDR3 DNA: TGTGCCAGCAGTTACTTGGGAAGGGTAGGGCGCGAGCAGTACTTC
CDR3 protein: CASSYLGRVGREQYF

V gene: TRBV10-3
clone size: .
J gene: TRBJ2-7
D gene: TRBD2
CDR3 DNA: TGTGCCATCAGTGAGTCTGTGGCTAGCGGGAGGCACGAGCAGTACTTC
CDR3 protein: CAISESVASGRHEQYF

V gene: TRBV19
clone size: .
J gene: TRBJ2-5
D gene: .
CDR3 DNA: TGTGCCAGTAGTATTCTCCTTAAAACGGAGACCCAGTACTTC
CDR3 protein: CASSILLKTETQYF

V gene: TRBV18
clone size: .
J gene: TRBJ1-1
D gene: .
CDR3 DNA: TGTGCCAGCTCGGAAAGTGTGGGGCGGACTGAAGCTTTCTTT
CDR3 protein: CASSESVGRTEAFF

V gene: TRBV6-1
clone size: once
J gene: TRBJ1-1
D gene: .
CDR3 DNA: TGTGCCAGCACGGTGGGGCTGGGGACGAACACTGAAGCTTTCTTT
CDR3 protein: CASTVGLGTNTEAFF

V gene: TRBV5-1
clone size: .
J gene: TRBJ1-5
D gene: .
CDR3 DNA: TGCGCCAGCAGCCCAGGCAGAAATTCGAATCAGCCCCAGCATTTT
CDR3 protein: CASSPGRNSNQPQHF

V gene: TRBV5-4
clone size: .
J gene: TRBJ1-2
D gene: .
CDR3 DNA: TGTGCCAGCAGCTTGGGGGCCGGGAATGGCTACACCTTC
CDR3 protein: CASSLGAGNGYTF

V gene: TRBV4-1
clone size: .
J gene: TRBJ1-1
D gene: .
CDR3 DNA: TGCGCCAGCAGCCAAACAGGAAGGGTTTCCACTGAAGCTTTCTTT
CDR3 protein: CASSQTGRVSTEAFF

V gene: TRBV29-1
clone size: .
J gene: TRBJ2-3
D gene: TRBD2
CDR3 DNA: TGCAGCGTTGAACTTAGCGGGAGGCGATCGTGGAGCACAGATACGCAGTATTTT
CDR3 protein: CSVELSGRRSWSTDTQYF

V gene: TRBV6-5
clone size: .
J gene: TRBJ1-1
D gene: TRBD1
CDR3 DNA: TGTGCCAGCATCGACAGGGGAGGGATGGGAGCTTTCTTT
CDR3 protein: CASIDRGGMGAFF

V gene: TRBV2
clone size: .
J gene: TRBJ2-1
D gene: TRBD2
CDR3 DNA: TGTGCCAGCAGGGGACTATTTGGTAATGAGCAGTTCTTC
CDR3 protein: CASRGLFGNEQFF

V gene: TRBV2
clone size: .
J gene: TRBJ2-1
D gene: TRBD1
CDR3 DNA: TGTGCCAGCGGCCGGGACAGGGCGAGCGATGAGCAGTTCTTC
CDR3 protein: CASGRDRASDEQFF

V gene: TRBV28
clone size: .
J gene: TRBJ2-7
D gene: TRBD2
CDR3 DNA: TGTGCCAGCAGTTCCGACCTGGTAGCGGGCCACTACGAGCAGTACTTC
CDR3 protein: CASSSDLVAGHYEQYF